This entry is about one T cell receptor beta chain. Its antigen remains unidentified. CDR1 is MDHEN, CDR2 SYDVKM, per germline. The CDR3 has 15 amino acids. The J segment lost 2 bases and the V segment lost 3 bases, leaving 3 bases of the junction unmatched. This sample stems from a study of brain T cells in children with intractable seizures. Assay: immunoSEQ multiplex PCR; the TCRdb copy retains only in-frame clones and omits some. Found here are tens of thousands of clones, around nine tenths of them singletons; the top ten hold 24%. Study results and caveats: HCMV serostatus was not known, and viral specificity came from CDR3 similarity only.

This material consisted of peripheral blood, taken at surgery. This chain links TRBV28 with TRBJ2-7, with TRBD2 identical over 11 bases. This TCR came from a girl aged 2-10 years with Rasmussen encephalitis and intractable seizures. The CDR3 loop is CASSFPGLAAYEQYF. Here the CDR3 DNA reads TGTGCCAGCAGTTTCCCGGGACTAGCGGCCTACGAGCAGTACTTC. Filled out from reference TRBV28 and TRBJ2-7, the complete variable domain reads DVKVTQSSRYLVKRTGEKVFLECVQDMDHENMFWYRQDPGLGLRLIYFSYDVKMKEKGDIPEGYSVSREKKERFSLILESASTNQTSMYLCASSFPGLAAYEQYFGPGTRLTVT.